Below, 17 T cell receptor beta chains from the same sample are listed, as sequenced in a study of radiotherapy plus CTLA-4 blockade in lung cancer. Libraries were prepared by immunoSEQ multiplex PCR; TCRdb keeps only in-frame clonotypes and omits some of them. Among around 130,000 clones listed, 90% were seen once. This material consisted of peripheral blood, taken from a patient treated with radiotherapy plus ipilimumab. These receptors originate from a human donor with non-small cell lung cancer that progressed on radiotherapy plus ipilimumab.

The V gene is TRBV5-1, the J gene TRBJ2-3; D is possibly TRBD1 (6 bases). The CDR3 sequence is 14 residues long. Germline values: CDR1 SGHRS, CDR2 YFSETQ. Trimming stripped 7 bases from V and 4 bases from J, with 16 bases between. The CDR3 DNA reads as TGCGCCAGCCGGGCAGGGGAGAGTCCAGATACGCAGTATTTT. It encodes CASRAGESPDTQYF.

The chain employs TRBV6-1 and TRBJ2-5; D call uncertain. The CDR3 sequence is 13 residues long. Germline V gives CDR1 MNHNS, CDR2 SASEGT. The V gene lost 5 bases and the J gene lost 0 bases, with 7 bases spanning the gap. In nucleotides, the CDR3 is TGTGCCAGCAGTTTACAGTACCAAGAGACCCAGTACTTC. Its protein is CASSLQYQETQYF.

The rearrangement joins TRBV15 to TRBJ2-3, with 9 bases fitting TRBD2. V gave up 2 bases and J gave up 4 bases; unmatched junction bases: 4. The CDR3 runs 15 residues. Germline V gene lookup returns CDR1 LNHNV and CDR2 YYDKDF (reference sequence). The CDR3 loop is CATSRIAGAADTQYF. The DNA of the CDR3 is TGTGCCACCAGCAGAATAGCGGGAGCAGCAGATACGCAGTATTTT.

The V and J genes are TRBV6-1 and TRBJ2-3; 9 bases line up with TRBD2. The V and J ends lost 4 bases and 4 bases, in that order; junction bases with no gene match: 6. The germline CDR1 and CDR2 sequences are MNHNS and SASEGT. There are 15 residues in the CDR3. The CDR3 sequence is CASSAGLAKPDTQYF. CDR3 coding DNA: TGTGCCAGCAGTGCGGGACTAGCTAAACCAGATACGCAGTATTTT.

The chain links TRBV27 to TRBJ1-5; the match to TRBD1 covers 7 bases. J was trimmed by 8 bases and V by 5 bases; bases with no gene match: 6. Germline-derived CDR1 and CDR2 are MNHEY and SMNVEV (reference sequence). This CDR3 is built from 13 residues. DNA for the CDR3: TGTGCCAGCAGTCAGCGGGACAGAGAGCCCCAGCATTTT. As protein: CASSQRDREPQHF.

The chain carries TRBV5-1 and TRBJ1-5; 7 nucleotides line up with TRBD1. CDR1 is SGHRS and CDR2 is YFSETQ in the germline V gene. The CDR3 is 15 residues long. V lost 5 bases, J lost 4 bases, and 9 bases stayed unmatched. The CDR3 DNA sequence: TGCGCCAGCAGTTCCGGGACAGACGTTAATCAGCCCCAGCATTTT. Residues: CASSSGTDVNQPQHF.

The CDR3 nucleotides are TGTGCCAGCAGTGAAGAGGGGACTAGCGGGAGCATGCAGTTCTTC. It specifies CASSEEGTSGSMQFF. The rearrangement joins TRBV2 to TRBJ2-1; 14 bases agree with TRBD2. The CDR3 length is 15 residues. Germline lookup yields CDR1 SNHLY and CDR2 FYNNEI. Trimming removed 1 base from V and 12 bases from J; junction bases left unmatched: 5.

The chain couples TRBV2 to TRBJ2-5; no definite D call. The germline V and J ends were trimmed by 4 bases and 1 base, with 10 bases remaining between them. In germline, CDR1 is SNHLY, CDR2 FYNNEI. The CDR3 is made up of 14 amino acids. The CDR3 nucleotides read TGTGCCAGCAGTGCTGGGAAACTCCAAGAGACCCAGTACTTC. It specifies CASSAGKLQETQYF.

The chain combines TRBV30 with TRBJ1-5, with a tentative D call TRBD1 (5 bases). CDR3 length: 13 residues. CDR1 is GTSNPN, CDR2 SVGIG, per germline (reference sequence). Trimming took off 2 bases at V and 8 bases at J, with 13 bases between the two ends. The CDR3, as DNA: TGTGCCTGGAGTTCAGGGATGGGGAAGCCCCAGCATTTT. Protein: CAWSSGMGKPQHF.

V usage is TRBV6-5 and J usage is TRBJ1-5; a weak D match, TRBD1 (6 bases). V shed 6 bases and J shed 4 bases, with 16 bases lying between them. Germline V gene data show CDR1 as MNHEY and CDR2 as SVGAGI. The length of the CDR3 is 15 residues. DNA of the CDR3: TGTGCCAGCAGGTCCGACAGGAACTCAAATCAGCCCCAGCATTTT. Protein product: CASRSDRNSNQPQHF.

This chain uses TRBV5-1 with TRBJ2-1; D remains unclear. Trimming stripped 2 bases from V and 7 bases from J, with 13 bases between. Germline CDR1 and CDR2: SGHRS and YFSETQ. The CDR3 contains 14 residues. The CDR3 DNA reads TGCGCCAGCAGCTTCAACCAGCAGGAAAATGAGCAGTTCTTC. This sequence encodes CASSFNQQENEQFF.

The CDR3 region is CASSIFRGAFNTEAFF. In DNA, the CDR3 is TGTGCCAGTAGTATTTTCAGGGGCGCGTTTAACACTGAAGCTTTCTTT. The V gene is TRBV19, the J gene TRBJ1-1, with a tentative D call TRBD1 (6 bases). CDR3 length: 16 residues. Germline loops: CDR1 LNHDA, CDR2 SQIVND (reference sequence). Trimming shortened V by 3 bases and J by 2 bases, and 16 bases separated the two germline ends.

This clone was seen just once. Mismatch with germline at one junction end may stem from a read error. CDR3 loop: CAISIQETQYF. CDR3 nucleotide sequence: TGTGCCATCAGTATACAAGAGACCCAGTACTTC. The chain carries TRBV6-6 and TRBJ2-5; D is unresolved. Germline V CDR1 and CDR2: MNHNY, SVGAGI (reference sequence). The CDR3 sequence is 11 residues long.

The J gene is TRBJ1-4, the V gene TRBV27; the D gene is possibly TRBD1 (5 bases). Trimming removed 3 bases at V and 8 bases at J, with 16 bases between. In germline, CDR1 is MNHEY, CDR2 SMNVEV (reference sequence). The CDR3 extends over 15 amino acids. This chain's CDR3 is CASSFGRPEGEKLFF. The CDR3 DNA reads TGTGCCAGCAGTTTCGGACGGCCGGAGGGGGAAAAACTGTTTTTT. The full variable domain, in which reference TRBV27 and TRBJ1-4 provide the parts outside the CDR3, is EAQVTQNPRYLITVTGKKLTVTCSQNMNHEYMSWYRQDPGLGLRQIYYSMNVEVTDKGDVPEGYKVSRKEKRNFPLILESPSPNQTSLYFCASSFGRPEGEKLFFGSGTQLSVL.

V usage is TRBV19 and J usage is TRBJ1-1; 9 positions match TRBD1. The V gene's germline CDR1 is LNHDA and CDR2 SQIVND (reference sequence). With 10 bases clipped from V and 3 bases from J, the junction kept 12 bases outside the gene matches. The CDR3 length is 15 residues. The chain's CDR3 is CATQRTGEGYTEAFF. CDR3 nucleotide sequence: TGTGCCACCCAGAGGACAGGGGAGGGATACACTGAAGCTTTCTTT.

V gene TRBV7-9 combines with J gene TRBJ1-4; D possibly corresponds to TRBD1 (5 bases). CDR3 length: 14 residues. Germline lookup yields CDR1 SEHNR and CDR2 FQNEAQ (reference sequence). Trimming took off 5 bases at V and 8 bases at J, with 15 bases between the two ends. The CDR3 is CASSARQPGEKLFF. CDR3 DNA: TGTGCCAGCAGCGCCCGACAGCCAGGGGAAAAACTGTTTTTT.

This chain joins TRBV5-1 and TRBJ2-7; D unclear. The CDR3 is 15 residues long. Trimming removed 0 bases at V and 6 bases at J, with 16 bases between. Per germline, CDR1 SGHRS and CDR2 YFSETQ. CDR3 amino acids: CASSLEGPVVREQYF. The CDR3 nucleotides read TGCGCCAGCAGCTTGGAAGGCCCTGTTGTCCGCGAGCAGTACTTC. The full variable domain, rest sourced from reference TRBV5-1 and TRBJ2-7, is KAGVTQTPRYLIKTRGQQVTLSCSPISGHRSVSWYQQTPGQGLQFLFEYFSETQRNKGNFPGRFSGRQFSNSRSEMNVSTLELGDSALYLCASSLEGPVVREQYFGPGTRLTVT.